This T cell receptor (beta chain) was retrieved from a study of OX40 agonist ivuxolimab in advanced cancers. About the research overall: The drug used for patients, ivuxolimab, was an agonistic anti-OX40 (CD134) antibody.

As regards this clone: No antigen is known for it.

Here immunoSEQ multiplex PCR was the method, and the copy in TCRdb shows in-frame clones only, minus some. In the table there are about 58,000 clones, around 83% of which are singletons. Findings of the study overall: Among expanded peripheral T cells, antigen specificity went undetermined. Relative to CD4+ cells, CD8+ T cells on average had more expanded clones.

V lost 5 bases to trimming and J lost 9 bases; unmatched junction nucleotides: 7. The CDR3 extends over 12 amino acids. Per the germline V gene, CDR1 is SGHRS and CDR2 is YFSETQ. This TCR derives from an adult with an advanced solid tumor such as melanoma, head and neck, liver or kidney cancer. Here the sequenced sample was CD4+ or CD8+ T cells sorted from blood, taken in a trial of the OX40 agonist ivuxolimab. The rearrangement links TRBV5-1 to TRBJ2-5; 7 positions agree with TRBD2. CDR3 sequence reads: CASSYDGGAQYF. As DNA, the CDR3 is TGCGCCAGCAGTTATGATGGGGGGGCCCAGTACTTC.